This T cell receptor (beta chain) was recovered during a study of beta chain features in type 1 diabetes (dated by TCRdb to between 2018 and 2020). Background on the whole study: Mean age, gender distribution, total cell number and subset yield did not differ between patients and healthy donors. A total of under 120,000,000 sorted cells were examined across all samples, and RNA yield correlated strongly with the number of cells per subset. The study compared TCRB repertoires of sorted circulating CD4+ T cell subsets between recently diagnosed type 1 diabetes patients and matched healthy donors. Whereas all 28 donors provided naive and central memory subsets, regulatory and stem cell-like memory subsets were isolated from just 8 patients and about 8 healthy donors.

Overall study outcomes, separate from this receptor: Because the HLA sub-analyses included only small numbers of individuals, any influence of HLA type on TCRB rearrangement was left unresolved. Naive, central memory and regulatory TCRB repertoires appeared to be more alike among patients than among healthy donors. In all four CD4+ subsets, TCRB CDR3 length was moderately but significantly shorter in type 1 diabetes patients. Sequencing cDNA rather than genomic DNA could over-represent highly expressing activated cells, although activation and CD3 levels did not differ between groups. PCR may preferentially amplify shorter templates, but because patient and control samples were amplified and corrected together, any resulting skew would affect both groups equally. At VDJ recombination sites, type 1 diabetes patients had fewer insertions and more deleted nucleotides, which implies abnormalities in thymic rearrangement.

A single peripheral blood draw of around 120 mL on average was collected from each donor into heparinised tubes. A BD FACSAria II was used to sort naive, central memory, regulatory and stem cell-like memory CD4+ T cells with a panel that included CD45RO, CCR7, CD25, CD127, CD95 and CD27. Purity was above 95% for every sorted population. PBMCs were isolated right away by Lymphoprep density gradient centrifugation and were stained directly, without culture. To minimize batch effects, samples were stained and sorted in pairs, one healthy donor with one patient per experiment. On this clone itself: Its target antigen remains unknown. No base quality values were provided; no much bigger clone lies one nucleotide off.

The High Capacity cDNA Reverse Transcription Kit was used to reverse transcribe all of the isolated RNA, meaning that expressed TCRB transcripts were what got sequenced. Deep immunoSEQ sequencing was applied to naive, central memory and regulatory T cell samples, giving an average of around 4 million total reads per sample. Sorted cells were lysed in RLT buffer and RNA was extracted with DNase-treated RNeasy Micro or Mini kits, depending on cell number. Each cell subset was processed on its own to prevent cross-contamination, while patient and healthy donor samples were processed together. TCRB sequences were amplified from cDNA with the immunoSEQ multiplex PCR, producing 87-bp fragments spanning the CDR3 region. The amplicons were sequenced using the Illumina HiSeq platform. In the paper's pipeline: Synthetic template baselines were used to correct PCR bias computationally, reads within Hamming distance 2 were collapsed together, and singletons that could not be merged were discarded. Reads were aligned against IMGT so that V, D and J genes, CDR3 length and insertions or deletions at six rearrangement sites could be assigned. Clonotype counts were normalized to sorted cell number within each subset before computing true diversity and Gini coefficients with the tcR R package. Repertoire sharing was quantified using the overlap coefficient calculated on TCRB nucleotide sequences. Out-of-frame TCRB sequences from naive cells were analyzed to stand in for the pre-selection repertoire. Sourced from immuneACCESS, this table was stored by TCRdb with only in-frame sequences that have V and J called. A share of the clones is absent; for the studies checked, an unresolved V gene accounts for under half, and the remainder has no known explanation. From that table come the V and J calls and clone size; the DNA was used to work out D and trimming. The sample records hundreds of thousands of clones, approximately 30% of which are singletons. The ten largest make up roughly 0.066% of the sample.

From cysteine to phenylalanine, the CDR3 is 16 amino acids long. Solely the CDR3 DNA is kept, with 48 bases framed from the first base. This TCR was sampled from a man younger than 35 in good health. Material: naive CD4+ T cells from blood. The cell subset or site label on this specimen signifies: true naive CD4+ T cells. This sequence uses TRBV21-1 and TRBJ2-7; TRBD1 was called by the table and not checked on the DNA. TRBV21-1 is classified as a pseudogene. The DNA is TGTGCCAGCCTCCACAAGAGGACAGGGATTTTCTACGAGCAGTACTTC. This yields the protein CASLHKRTGIFYEQYF.